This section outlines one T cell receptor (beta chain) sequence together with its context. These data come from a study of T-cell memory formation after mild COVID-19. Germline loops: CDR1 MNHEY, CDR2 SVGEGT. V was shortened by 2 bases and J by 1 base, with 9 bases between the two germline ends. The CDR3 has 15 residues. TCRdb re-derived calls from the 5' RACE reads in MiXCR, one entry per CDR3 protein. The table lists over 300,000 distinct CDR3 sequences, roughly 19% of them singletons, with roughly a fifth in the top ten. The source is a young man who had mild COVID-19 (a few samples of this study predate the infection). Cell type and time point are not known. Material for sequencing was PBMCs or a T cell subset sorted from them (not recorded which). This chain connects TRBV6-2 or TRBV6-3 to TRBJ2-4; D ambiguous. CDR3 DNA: TGTGCCAGCAGTTACAGGGATGGGGCCAAAAACATTCAGTACTTC. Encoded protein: CASSYRDGAKNIQYF.